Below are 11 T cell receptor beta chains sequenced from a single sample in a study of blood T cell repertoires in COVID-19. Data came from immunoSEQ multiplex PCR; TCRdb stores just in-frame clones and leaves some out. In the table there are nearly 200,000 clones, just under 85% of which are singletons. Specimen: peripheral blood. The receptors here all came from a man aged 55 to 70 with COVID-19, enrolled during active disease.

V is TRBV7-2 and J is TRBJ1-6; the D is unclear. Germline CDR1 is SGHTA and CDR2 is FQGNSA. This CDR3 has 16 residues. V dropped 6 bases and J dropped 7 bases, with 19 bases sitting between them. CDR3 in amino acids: CASRQEGRARNSPLHF. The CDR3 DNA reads TGTGCCAGCAGGCAAGAAGGGAGAGCAAGGAATTCACCCCTCCACTTT.

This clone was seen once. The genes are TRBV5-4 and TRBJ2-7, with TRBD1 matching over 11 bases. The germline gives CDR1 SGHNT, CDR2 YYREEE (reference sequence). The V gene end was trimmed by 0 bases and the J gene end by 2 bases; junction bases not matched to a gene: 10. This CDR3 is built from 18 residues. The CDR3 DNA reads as TGTGCCAGCAGCTTGGGGCATACCGGGACAGGGGGTCCCTACGAGCAGTACTTC. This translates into CASSLGHTGTGGPYEQYF.

The CDR3 is CASSRGTGDQETQYF. For the CDR3, the DNA is TGCGCCAGCAGCCGGGGAACGGGGGATCAAGAGACCCAGTACTTC. The chain recombines TRBV4-3 with TRBJ2-5; D might be TRBD2 (6 bases). CDR1 LGHNA and CDR2 YSLEER come from the germline V gene. Trimming took off 4 bases at V and 2 bases at J, with 14 bases between the two ends. This CDR3 is built from 15 residues.

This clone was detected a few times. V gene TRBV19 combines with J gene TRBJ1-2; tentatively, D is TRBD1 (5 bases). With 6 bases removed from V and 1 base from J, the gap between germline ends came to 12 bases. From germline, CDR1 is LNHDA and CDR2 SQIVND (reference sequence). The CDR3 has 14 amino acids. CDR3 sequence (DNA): TGTGCCAGTAGACTTGGGCAGGGTAACTATGGCTACACCTTC. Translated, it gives CASRLGQGNYGYTF.

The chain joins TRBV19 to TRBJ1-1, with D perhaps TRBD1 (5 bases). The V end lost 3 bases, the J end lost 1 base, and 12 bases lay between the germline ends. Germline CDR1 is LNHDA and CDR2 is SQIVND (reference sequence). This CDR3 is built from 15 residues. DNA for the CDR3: TGTGCCAGTAGTATGGGGCGGAACTGGAACACTGAAGCTTTCTTT. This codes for CASSMGRNWNTEAFF. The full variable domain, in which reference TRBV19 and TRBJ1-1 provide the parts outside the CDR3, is DGGITQSPKYLFRKEGQNVTLSCEQNLNHDAMYWYRQDPGQGLRLIYYSQIVNDFQKGDIAEGYSVSREKKESFPLTVTSAQKNPTAFYLCASSMGRNWNTEAFFGQGTRLTVV.

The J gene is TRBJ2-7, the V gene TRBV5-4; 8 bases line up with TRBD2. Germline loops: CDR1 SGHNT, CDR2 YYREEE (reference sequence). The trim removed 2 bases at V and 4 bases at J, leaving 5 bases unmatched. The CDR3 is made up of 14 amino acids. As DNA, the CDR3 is TGTGCCAGCAGCTTCGATAGCGGGATGTACGAGCAGTACTTC. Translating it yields CASSFDSGMYEQYF.

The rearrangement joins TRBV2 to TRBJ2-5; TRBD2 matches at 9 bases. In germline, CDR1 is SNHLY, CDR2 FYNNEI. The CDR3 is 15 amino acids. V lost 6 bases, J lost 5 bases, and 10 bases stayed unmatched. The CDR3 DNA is TGTGCCAGCAGCCGACCTGGGGGACTAGCTGAGACCCAGTACTTC. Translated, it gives CASSRPGGLAETQYF. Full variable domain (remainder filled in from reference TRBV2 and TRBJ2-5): EPEVTQTPSHQVTQMGQEVILRCVPISNHLYFYWYRQILGQKVEFLVSFYNNEISEKSEIFDDQFSVERPDGSNFTLKIRSTKLEDSAMYFCASSRPGGLAETQYFGPGTRLLVL.

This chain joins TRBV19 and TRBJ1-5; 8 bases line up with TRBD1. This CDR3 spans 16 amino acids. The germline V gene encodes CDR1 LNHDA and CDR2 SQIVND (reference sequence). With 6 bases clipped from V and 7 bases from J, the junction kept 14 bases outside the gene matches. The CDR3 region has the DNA TGTGCCAGTAGCCGCCGGGCAGGGGGCGAAGGGCAGCCCCAGCATTTT. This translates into CASSRRAGGEGQPQHF.

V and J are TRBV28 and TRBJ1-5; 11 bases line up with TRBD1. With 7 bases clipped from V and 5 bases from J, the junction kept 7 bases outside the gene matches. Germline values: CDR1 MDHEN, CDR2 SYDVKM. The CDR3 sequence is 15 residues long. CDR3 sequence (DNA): TGTGCCAGCAAACGGACAGGGGGCGCAGATCAGCCCCAGCATTTT. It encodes CASKRTGGADQPQHF.

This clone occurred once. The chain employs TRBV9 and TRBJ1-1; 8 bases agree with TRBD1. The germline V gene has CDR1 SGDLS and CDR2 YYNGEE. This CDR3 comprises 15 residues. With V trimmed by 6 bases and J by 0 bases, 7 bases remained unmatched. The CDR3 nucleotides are TGTGCCAGCACCCGGACAGGGTATCTGAACACTGAAGCTTTCTTT. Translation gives CASTRTGYLNTEAFF.

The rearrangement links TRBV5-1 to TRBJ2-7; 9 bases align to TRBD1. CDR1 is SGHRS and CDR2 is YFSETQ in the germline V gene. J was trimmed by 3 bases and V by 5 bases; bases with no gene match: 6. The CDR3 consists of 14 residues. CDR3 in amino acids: CASSFVTGGYEQYF. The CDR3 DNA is TGCGCCAGCAGTTTCGTGACAGGGGGCTACGAGCAGTACTTC.